The 18 T cell receptor beta chains reported below all come from one sample, sequenced in a study of blood T cell repertoires in COVID-19 (dated by TCRdb to the early 2020s). The protocol used for the library was the immunoSEQ multiplex PCR assay. In its TCRdb copy, this immuneACCESS table keeps in-frame sequences only and misses some clones. Where compared with another copy, unresolved V genes explain less than half of these, and the others have no known cause. The table for this sample lists fewer than 150,000 clones; over 75% of them were counted only once. In total, the top ten clones hold 2.5% to 3% of the sample. The sequencing input was peripheral blood. The receptors were gathered from a man aged 45-65 years with acute or convalescent COVID-19.

This sequence joins TRBV5-1 and TRBJ2-3; tentative D call: TRBD1 (6 bases). This CDR3 spans 14 amino acids. Germline CDR1 reads SGHRS; CDR2 reads YFSETQ. The ends were cut back, 2 bases at V and 4 bases at J, with 11 bases in the middle. The CDR3 DNA is TGCGCCAGCAGCTTTATGGGGGCCGCAGATACGCAGTATTTT. It encodes CASSFMGAADTQYF.

This rearrangement joins TRBV24-1 to TRBJ2-3; TRBD1 agrees at 12 bases. Germline V CDR1 and CDR2: KGHDR, SFDVKD. The CDR3 is 18 amino acids. V was clipped by 1 base and J by 6 bases; unmatched bases: 10. CDR3 DNA: TGTGCCACCAGTGATTTTAGGGGGGGGACAGGGGGCTCGGATACGCAGTATTTT. Amino acid sequence: CATSDFRGGTGGSDTQYF.

The rearrangement uses TRBV9 and TRBJ2-7; D is unresolved. The germline gives CDR1 SGDLS, CDR2 YYNGEE. CDR3 length: 15 amino acids. The V gene lost 0 bases and the J gene lost 0 bases, with 10 bases spanning the gap. CDR3 sequence reads: CASSVGEAPSYEQYF. The CDR3 DNA follows: TGTGCCAGCAGCGTAGGTGAGGCCCCCTCCTACGAGCAGTACTTC. Full variable domain (outside the CDR3, taken from reference TRBV9 and TRBJ2-7): DSGVTQTPKHLITATGQRVTLRCSPRSGDLSVYWYQQSLDQGLQFLIQYYNGEERAKGNILERFSAQQFPDLHSELNLSSLELGDSALYFCASSVGEAPSYEQYFGPGTRLTVT.

The V and J genes are TRBV3-1 (or the pseudogene TRBV3-2) and TRBJ2-5, with 8 bases fitting TRBD2. Germline V CDR1 and CDR2: LGHDT, YNNKEL (reference sequence). The CDR3 has 16 amino acids. Trimming at V came to 4 bases and at J to 3 bases, leaving 10 bases not matched to a gene. The CDR3 sequence: CASSLPGGPNEETQYF. DNA for the CDR3: TGTGCCAGCAGCCTACCGGGAGGGCCAAACGAAGAGACCCAGTACTTC.

In DNA, the CDR3 is TGTGCCAGCAGGACTGACGCGAACACCGGGGAGCTGTTTTTT. Translated, it gives CASRTDANTGELFF. V usage is TRBV7-9 and J usage is TRBJ2-2; D is unresolved. Looked up from germline, CDR1 is SEHNR and CDR2 is FQNEAQ (reference sequence). This CDR3 region has 14 residues. V shed 6 bases and J shed 0 bases, with 8 bases lying between them.

This chain connects TRBV19 to TRBJ2-2; 9 nucleotides line up with TRBD2. The CDR3 runs 17 residues. From germline, CDR1 is LNHDA and CDR2 SQIVND (reference sequence). V lost 3 bases to trimming and J lost 7 bases; unmatched junction nucleotides: 12. Written as DNA, the CDR3 is TGTGCCAGTAGTATCCTCGGAACTGCGGGAGGGATCGGGGAGCTGTTTTTT. Protein: CASSILGTAGGIGELFF.

CDR3 residues: CASSWGEYNSPLHF. The CDR3 DNA is TGTGCCAGCAGTTGGGGGGAATATAATTCACCCCTCCACTTT. The V gene is TRBV27, the J gene TRBJ1-6; perhaps TRBD1 as D (5 bases). Germline V CDR1 and CDR2: MNHEY, SMNVEV (reference sequence). V lost 4 bases, J lost 4 bases, and 8 bases lay in between. The CDR3 runs 14 residues.

The V and J genes are TRBV7-9 and TRBJ2-1; 8 positions match TRBD1. CDR3 length equals 15 residues. The germline V gene encodes CDR1 SEHNR and CDR2 FQNEAQ (reference sequence). V gave up 5 bases and J gave up 9 bases; unmatched junction bases: 12. CDR3 protein: CASSPGQGRPGEQFF. The CDR3, as DNA: TGTGCCAGCAGCCCCGGACAGGGACGGCCTGGTGAGCAGTTCTTC.

V is TRBV5-1 and J is TRBJ1-2; D is possibly TRBD1 (5 bases). Germline V CDR1 and CDR2: SGHRS, YFSETQ. Trimming pared 4 bases from V and 6 bases from J, leaving 22 bases between. The CDR3 loop spans 16 amino acids. CDR3 region: CASSVGYGTLGDGYTF. In nucleotides, the CDR3 is TGCGCCAGCAGCGTGGGGTATGGCACCCTAGGGGATGGCTACACCTTC.

V is TRBV29-1 and J is TRBJ1-4, with D possibly matching TRBD1 (6 bases). In germline, CDR1 is SQVTM, CDR2 ANQGSEA. The CDR3 is 13 amino acids. V dropped 3 bases and J dropped 2 bases, with 7 bases sitting between them. CDR3 DNA: TGCAGCGTTGATGGGGGCACTAATGAAAAACTGTTTTTT. It translates to CSVDGGTNEKLFF.

The genes are TRBV11-2 and TRBJ2-4; a possible D gene is TRBD2 (6 bases). Germline V CDR1 and CDR2: SGHAT, FQNNGV. The ends were cut back, 6 bases at V and 1 base at J, with 16 bases in the middle. The CDR3 is 16 amino acids. As DNA, the CDR3 is TGTGCCAGCAGTACCGTGGGGACTCAGGCCAAAAACATTCAGTACTTC. Protein product: CASSTVGTQAKNIQYF. Using reference TRBV11-2 and TRBJ2-4 for the parts outside the CDR3, the full variable domain is EAGVAQSPRYKIIEKRQSVAFWCNPISGHATLYWYQQILGQGPKLLIQFQNNGVVDDSQLPKDRFSAERLKGVDSTLKIQPAKLEDSAVYLCASSTVGTQAKNIQYFGAGTRLSVL.

This chain uses TRBV5-1 with TRBJ1-1; D ambiguous. V was shortened by 3 bases and J by 1 base, with 10 bases between the two germline ends. The CDR3 runs to 14 residues. CDR1 SGHRS and CDR2 YFSETQ come from the germline V gene. The CDR3 nucleotides read TGCGCCAGCAGCTCGCAGTTTGGGAACACTGAAGCTTTCTTT. Amino acid sequence: CASSSQFGNTEAFF.

The chain has TRBV5-5 and TRBJ2-1, with 7 positions matching TRBD1. V was clipped by 0 bases and J by 8 bases; unmatched bases: 8. CDR3 size: 15 residues. Germline V gene data show CDR1 as SGHKS and CDR2 as YYEKEE (reference sequence). This CDR3 reads CASSLGTGTVDEQFF. The CDR3, as DNA: TGTGCCAGCAGCTTGGGGACAGGTACGGTAGATGAGCAGTTCTTC.

The chain recombines TRBV5-1 with TRBJ2-1; a weak D match, TRBD1 (6 bases). This CDR3 spans 14 amino acids. Germline CDR1 is SGHRS and CDR2 is YFSETQ. The V gene lost 3 bases and the J gene lost 6 bases, with 13 bases spanning the gap. The CDR3 spells CASSSGGAGNEQFF. Written as DNA, the CDR3 is TGCGCCAGCAGCTCTGGGGGCGCAGGCAATGAGCAGTTCTTC.

This clone was detected only once. The genes are TRBV28 and TRBJ2-7; D is perhaps TRBD1 (6 bases). This CDR3 spans 14 amino acids. Per germline, CDR1 MDHEN and CDR2 SYDVKM. V gave up 5 bases and J gave up 3 bases, with 14 bases separating them. As DNA, the CDR3 is TGTGCCAGCAGTACAGCAGGGGCAGGCTACGAGCAGTACTTC. This sequence encodes CASSTAGAGYEQYF.

J is TRBJ1-1 and V is TRBV9; 8 nucleotides line up with TRBD1. There are 16 residues in the CDR3. V gave up 3 bases and J gave up 7 bases; unmatched junction bases: 14. Germline assignment: CDR1 SGDLS and CDR2 YYNGEE. The CDR3 loop is CASSATGGTGMIEAFF. In DNA form, the CDR3 reads TGTGCCAGCAGCGCCACCGGCGGGACAGGAATGATTGAAGCTTTCTTT.

This clone appeared a single time. V usage is TRBV5-1 and J usage is TRBJ1-3, with D unclear. Trimming took off 0 bases at V and 2 bases at J, with 12 bases between the two ends. Germline V gene lookup returns CDR1 SGHRS and CDR2 YFSETQ. The CDR3 covers 16 residues. The CDR3 reads CASSLDPSSAGNTIYF. The CDR3, as DNA: TGCGCCAGCAGCTTGGACCCCTCCAGCGCTGGAAACACCATATATTTT.

J is TRBJ2-1 and V is TRBV6-5; 12 bases line up with TRBD1. This CDR3 is built from 14 residues. V lost 8 bases and J lost 6; bases outside the gene matches: 5. Looked up from germline, CDR1 is MNHEY and CDR2 is SVGAGI. Here the CDR3 DNA reads TGTGCCAGCCCGGGACAGGGGGCGAGCAATGAGCAGTTCTTC. Amino acid sequence: CASPGQGASNEQFF.